These 16 T cell receptor beta chains came from one sample sequenced in a study of technical replicates of blood from a handful of donors. Profiled with immunoSEQ multiplex PCR; TCRdb holds only in-frame clones, not every one. The sample includes 78,000 or so clones, 91% of them seen just once. Sequencing was carried out using T cells isolated from PBMCs. These receptors all stem from a human donor in good health. Some clones in this sample may be carry-over from other donors' samples.

This clone was counted a single time. This rearrangement joins TRBV19 to TRBJ1-1, with D possibly being TRBD1 (6 bases). Trimming left V 6 bases short and J 4 bases short, with 9 bases between. The CDR3 is 12 amino acids. Germline assignment: CDR1 LNHDA and CDR2 SQIVND (reference sequence). In DNA form, the CDR3 reads TGTGCCAGTAGCGAAGGGGGCACTGAAGCTTTCTTT. Protein product: CASSEGGTEAFF.

V and J are TRBV5-1 and TRBJ2-1; 7 positions match TRBD1. Trimming at V came to 7 bases and at J to 0 bases, leaving 4 bases not matched to a gene. From germline, CDR1 is SGHRS and CDR2 YFSETQ. The CDR3 sequence is 14 residues long. The CDR3 loop is CASHRQGSYNEQFF. In DNA form, the CDR3 reads TGCGCCAGCCATAGACAGGGCTCCTACAATGAGCAGTTCTTC.

This chain joins TRBV4-2 and TRBJ2-1, with TRBD2 identical over 11 bases. The CDR3 runs 18 residues. Looked up from germline, CDR1 is LGHNA and CDR2 is YNFKEQ. V shed 1 base and J 10 bases; nucleotides not matched to a gene: 15. The chain's CDR3 is CASSQGGNSGRGRGEQFF. As DNA, the CDR3 is TGTGCCAGCAGCCAAGGTGGGAATAGCGGGAGGGGCAGGGGGGAGCAGTTCTTC.

The genes are TRBV7-6 and TRBJ1-1; D may be TRBD1 (6 bases). V gave up 1 base and J gave up 8 bases, with 11 bases separating them. Germline-derived CDR1 and CDR2 are SGHVS and FNYEAQ. This CDR3 is built from 13 residues. The CDR3 bases are TGTGCCAGCAGCTTAGGGGGGGGGCAGGAAGCTTTCTTT. This sequence encodes CASSLGGGQEAFF. Full variable domain (outside the CDR3, taken from reference TRBV7-6 and TRBJ1-1): GAGVSQSPRYKVTKRGQDVALRCDPISGHVSLYWYRQALGQGPEFLTYFNYEAQQDKSGLPNDRFSAERPEGSISTLTIQRTEQRDSAMYRCASSLGGGQEAFFGQGTRLTVV.

This chain uses TRBV27 with TRBJ1-5; D not certain. CDR3 length: 13 amino acids. CDR1 and CDR2 from the germline V gene are MNHEY and SMNVEV (reference sequence). Trimming took 0 bases from V and 4 from J, leaving 4 bases between them. In nucleotides, the CDR3 is TGTGCCAGCAGTTTATCGGCTAATCAGCCCCAGCATTTT. Its translation is CASSLSANQPQHF.

V usage is TRBV11-2 and J usage is TRBJ2-5; maybe TRBD2 (6 bases). The CDR3 sequence is 14 residues long. Germline V lookup: CDR1 SGHAT, CDR2 FQNNGV. V was pared by 0 bases and J by 10 bases, with 15 bases between. As DNA, the CDR3 is TGTGCCAGCAGCTTAGATCCTCGGCGGGGAGACCAGTACTTC. Translation: CASSLDPRRGDQYF.

V and J are TRBV18 and TRBJ1-4; D is possibly TRBD1 (5 bases). CDR1 is KGHSH and CDR2 is LQKENI in the germline V gene. Trimming removed 2 bases from V and 5 bases from J, with 9 bases in between. CDR3 size: 14 residues. The CDR3 sequence: CASSPGGSNEKLFF. As DNA, the CDR3 is TGTGCCAGCTCACCAGGGGGGTCCAATGAAAAACTGTTTTTT.

V usage is TRBV2 and J usage is TRBJ1-1; tentatively, D is TRBD1 (5 bases). This CDR3 contains 13 residues. The germline V gene has CDR1 SNHLY and CDR2 FYNNEI. Trimming pared 5 bases from V and 10 bases from J, leaving 17 bases between. The CDR3 region has the DNA TGTGCCAGCAGTCCGGGCCTGGGGGGTGGAGCTTTCTTT. This gives the protein CASSPGLGGGAFF. The variable domain in full, with the rest retrieved from reference TRBV2 and TRBJ1-1, is EPEVTQTPSHQVTQMGQEVILRCVPISNHLYFYWYRQILGQKVEFLVSFYNNEISEKSEIFDDQFSVERPDGSNFTLKIRSTKLEDSAMYFCASSPGLGGGAFFGQGTRLTVV.

The gene calls are TRBV18 and TRBJ1-5; a possible D gene is TRBD1 (5 bases). The CDR3 extends over 14 amino acids. CDR1 and CDR2 from the germline V gene are KGHSH and LQKENI. V lost 6 bases and J lost 5, with 14 bases in between. CDR3 sequence reads: CASSPGGRDQPQHF. Written as DNA, the CDR3 is TGTGCCAGCTCCCCCGGGGGAAGGGATCAGCCCCAGCATTTT. The whole variable domain, filled in from reference TRBV18 and TRBJ1-5, reads NAGVMQNPRHLVRRRGQEARLRCSPMKGHSHVYWYRQLPEEGLKFMVYLQKENIIDESGMPKERFSAEFPKEGPSILRIQQVVRGDSAAYFCASSPGGRDQPQHFGDGTRLSIL.

The chain links TRBV29-1 to TRBJ2-1; perhaps TRBD1 as D (5 bases). The germline V gene encodes CDR1 SQVTM and CDR2 ANQGSEA. The CDR3 spans 12 residues. Trimming took 4 bases from V and 1 from J, leaving 5 bases between them. The CDR3 sequence: CSVAGSYNEQFF. CDR3 in DNA: TGCAGCGTTGCAGGGTCCTACAATGAGCAGTTCTTC.

The chain recombines TRBV19 with TRBJ1-2; no reliable D call. From germline, CDR1 is LNHDA and CDR2 SQIVND (reference sequence). V was trimmed by 3 bases and J by 8 bases, leaving 13 bases between them. The CDR3 spans 13 residues. CDR3 sequence: CASSISGIRGYTF. For the CDR3, the DNA is TGTGCCAGTAGTATCTCGGGGATTCGGGGCTACACCTTC.

V gene TRBV12-5 combines with J gene TRBJ1-1; 7 bases agree with TRBD1. Germline-derived CDR1 and CDR2 are LGHNT and FRNRAP. With 8 bases clipped from V and 4 bases from J, the junction kept 13 bases outside the gene matches. The CDR3 length is 15 residues. CDR3 coding DNA: TGTGCTAGTCGTCCTCGTACAGGGGAGGTCACTGAAGCTTTCTTT. Translation: CASRPRTGEVTEAFF. Full variable domain (missing parts from reference TRBV12-5 and TRBJ1-1): DARVTQTPRHKVTEMGQEVTMRCQPILGHNTVFWYRQTMMQGLELLAYFRNRAPLDDSGMPKDRFSAEMPDATLATLKIQPSEPRDSAVYFCASRPRTGEVTEAFFGQGTRLTVV.

The rearrangement uses TRBV29-1 and TRBJ1-1, with D uncertain. The germline V gene encodes CDR1 SQVTM and CDR2 ANQGSEA. The CDR3 totals 11 residues. The V gene lost 4 bases and the J gene lost 6 bases, with 9 bases spanning the gap. The CDR3 region has the DNA TGCAGCGTTGTCAGTGCCGCTGAAGCTTTCTTT. Its protein product is CSVVSAAEAFF.

The gene calls are TRBV10-3 and TRBJ2-5; D uncertain. This CDR3 spans 14 amino acids. V lost 1 base and J lost 8, with 14 bases in between. Germline V gives CDR1 ENHRY, CDR2 SYGVKD. CDR3 DNA: TGTGCCATCAGTGAGTTTGTGGAGTCCGTTACCCAGTACTTC. This gives the protein CAISEFVESVTQYF.

The table lists this clone with a few counts. V is TRBV28 and J is TRBJ1-2; D not resolved. From germline, CDR1 is MDHEN and CDR2 SYDVKM. The CDR3 has 15 amino acids. The ends were cut back, 1 base at V and 3 bases at J, with 12 bases in the middle. The CDR3: CASSLLGGQDYGYTF. CDR3 DNA: TGTGCCAGCAGTTTATTGGGAGGGCAGGACTATGGCTACACCTTC.

This clone was seen only once. The V call is TRBV19, the J call TRBJ2-3; the match to TRBD1 covers 9 bases. The CDR3 has 15 residues. V lost 3 bases and J lost 3; bases outside the gene matches: 4. Germline V gives CDR1 LNHDA, CDR2 SQIVND (reference sequence). Here the CDR3 DNA reads TGTGCCAGTAGTATCGGAGGGACAGGGACAGATACGCAGTATTTT. This codes for CASSIGGTGTDTQYF.